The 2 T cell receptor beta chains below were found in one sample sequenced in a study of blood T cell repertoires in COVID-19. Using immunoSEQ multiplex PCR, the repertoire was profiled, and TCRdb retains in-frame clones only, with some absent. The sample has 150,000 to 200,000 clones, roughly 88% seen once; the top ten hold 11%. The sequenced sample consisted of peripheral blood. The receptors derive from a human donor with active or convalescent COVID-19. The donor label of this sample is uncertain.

In DNA, the CDR3 is TGTGCCAGCAGCCCTCCCCGACCGGGACTCTCCTACGAGCAGTACTTC. It codes for CASSPPRPGLSYEQYF. The V call is TRBV5-8, the J call TRBJ2-7; the D gene is possibly TRBD2 (6 bases). Germline V CDR1 and CDR2: SGHTS, YDEGEE. This CDR3 spans 16 amino acids. Trimming left V 4 bases short and J 0 bases short, with 17 bases between.

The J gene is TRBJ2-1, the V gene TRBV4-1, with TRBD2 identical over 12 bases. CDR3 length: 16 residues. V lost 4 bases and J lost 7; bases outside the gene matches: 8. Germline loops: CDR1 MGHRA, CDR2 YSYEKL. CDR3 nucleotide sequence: TGCGCCAGCAGCCGAGTAGGACTAGCGGGAAAAAATGAGCAGTTCTTC. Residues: CASSRVGLAGKNEQFF.